The entry that follows covers one TCR beta chain sequence. In the study's own analysis: By means of reference gene primer amplification, nucleated cell counts were estimated. Produced via immunoSEQ multiplex PCR; TCRdb's table is partial and in-frame only. D and trimming were read from the DNA, whereas the V and J calls and clone size are those reported in that table. The sample shows tens of thousands of clones, 85% to 90% of them seen only once. This sample is drawn from a study of blood T cell repertoires in COVID-19. Turning to the study itself: The study drew acute and convalescent COVID-19 samples from the United States, Italy and Spain. PBMCs, B-cell-depleted T cells, or T cells were the source of the cDNA or gDNA that made up the material.

V shed 5 bases and J 4 bases; nucleotides not matched to a gene: 6. This CDR3 contains 16 residues. Germline CDR1 LGHNT, CDR2 FRNRAP. This chain connects TRBV12-5 to TRBJ2-2; the match to TRBD1 covers 11 bases. The sequence was collected from a man aged 60 to 69 with acute or convalescent COVID-19. The material sequenced was peripheral blood. CDR3 residues: CASGVLGQGVTGELFF. The DNA for the CDR3 is TGTGCTAGTGGTGTGCTGGGACAGGGGGTCACCGGGGAGCTGTTTTTT. The variable domain in full, completed from reference TRBV12-5 and TRBJ2-2, reads DARVTQTPRHKVTEMGQEVTMRCQPILGHNTVFWYRQTMMQGLELLAYFRNRAPLDDSGMPKDRFSAEMPDATLATLKIQPSEPRDSAVYFCASGVLGQGVTGELFFGEGSRLTVL.